This T cell receptor (beta chain) was obtained from a study of post-analysis software for immune sequencing data. Study-level background: Included courses were relapsing-remitting and secondary progressive multiple sclerosis; progressive-relapsing multiple sclerosis was also included.

Incorporated into the TCR beta cDNA libraries were unique molecular identifiers, which served to reduce PCR and sequencing biases. TCRdb passed the PCR reads through MiXCR, listing each CDR3 protein once. The sample has roughly 540,000 distinct CDR3 sequences, 34% seen once. General observations from the study: Roughly five TRBV segments occurring more often in patients than controls included TRBV5-6, TRBV5-1 and TRBV20-1. Clustering by F measure revealed strong co-clustering among samples prepared together in one batch. Controls showed significantly higher normalized Chao1 diversity than did multiple sclerosis patients.

As to this clonotype: The antigen is not known.

CDR1 and CDR2 from the germline V gene are SGHDN and FVKESK. CDR3 length: 15 residues. Trimming removed 1 base from V and 0 bases from J; junction bases left unmatched: 1. The sequenced material came from blood. The J gene is TRBJ2-3, the V gene TRBV14; 7 bases map to TRBD2. This receptor was taken from a girl younger than 18 with multiple sclerosis. The CDR3 DNA is TGTGCCAGCAGCCAAGCTAGCGGAAGCACAGATACGCAGTATTTT. Amino acid sequence: CASSQASGSTDTQYF.